Listed here are 17 T cell receptor beta chains from one sample, sequenced in a study of Graves' ophthalmopathy and Graves' hyperthyroidism. Amplification from RNA transcripts yielded the TCR beta CDR3 regions. In the first round, RT-PCR was carried out with HTBI primers, and a multiplex PCR formed the second round. TCRdb independently ran MiXCR on the multiplex PCR reads; one entry per CDR3 protein. The repertoire holds 600,000 to 650,000 distinct CDR3 sequences, with about 20% as singletons. Sequences were obtained from peripheral blood. Source of these receptors: a woman in her late teens or twenties with stable Graves' hyperthyroidism. Some clones in this sample may be carry-over from other donors' samples.

This clonotype was seen repeatedly, ten times or more. This chain joins TRBV7-8 and TRBJ2-6; D is possibly TRBD1 (6 bases). This CDR3 has 16 residues. The V end was cut by 7 bases, the J end by 3 bases, with 16 bases between. Germline V CDR1 and CDR2: SGHVS, FQNEAQ. The CDR3 region has the DNA TGTGCCAGCAATCCATACAGGGTCATTGGGGCCAACGTCCTGACTTTC. It encodes CASNPYRVIGANVLTF.

This chain joins TRBV11-2 and TRBJ2-7; no definite D call. The CDR3 is 15 residues long. V lost 0 bases to trimming and J lost 3 bases, with 12 bases between them. The germline gives CDR1 SGHAT, CDR2 FQNNGV. DNA of the CDR3: TGTGCCAGCAGCTTAGACTTCGCAGGCCTCTACGAGCAGTACTTC. The encoded protein is CASSLDFAGLYEQYF.

This clonotype was seen many times. This chain uses TRBV3-1 with TRBJ1-1, with D perhaps TRBD1 (6 bases). Trimming left V 4 bases short and J 7 bases short, with 13 bases between. This CDR3 has 13 amino acids. CDR1 is LGHDT, CDR2 YNNKEL, per germline (reference sequence). CDR3 amino acids: CASSPRRGGEAFF. The CDR3 DNA sequence: TGTGCCAGCAGCCCGCGCAGGGGTGGTGAAGCTTTCTTT.

The chain combines TRBV6-1 with TRBJ1-2; 7 nucleotides match TRBD1. This CDR3 contains 12 residues. Germline CDR1 reads MNHNS; CDR2 reads SASEGT. V lost 8 bases to trimming and J lost 1 base; unmatched junction nucleotides: 1. The CDR3 DNA sequence: TGTGCCAGCGCAGGGGGTAACTATGGCTACACCTTC. Translation gives CASAGGNYGYTF.

This clonotype was recorded many times. CDR3 region: CASSLETSNSPLHF. As DNA, the CDR3 is TGTGCCAGCAGTTTAGAGACAAGTAATTCACCCCTCCACTTT. The V call is TRBV12-3 or TRBV12-4, the J call TRBJ1-6; D unresolved. CDR3 length equals 14 residues. Trimming took off 1 base at V and 6 bases at J, with 7 bases between the two ends.

The V and J genes are TRBV14 and TRBJ1-2; 7 bases agree with TRBD1. CDR1 and CDR2 from the germline V gene are SGHDN and FVKESK. The CDR3 extends over 15 amino acids. After removal of 5 bases from V and 6 bases from J, the junction contained 12 bases not matched to a gene. DNA of the CDR3: TGTGCCAGCAGCAGCCAATCCGGGACAGAGGATGGCTACACCTTC. This encodes CASSSQSGTEDGYTF.

This clonotype was recorded many times. V gene TRBV6-2 or TRBV6-3 combines with J gene TRBJ1-1; D not resolved. This CDR3 contains 14 residues. The germline CDR1 and CDR2 sequences are MNHEY and SVGEGT. Trimming took off 5 bases at V and 5 bases at J, with 15 bases between the two ends. This CDR3 is CASSPLGLSTEAFF. The DNA of the CDR3 is TGTGCCAGCAGTCCGCTTGGGTTATCTACTGAAGCTTTCTTT.

About this clonotype: One base away lies a much larger clone, so this may be a sequencing read error. The chain has TRBV5-1 and TRBJ1-2; possible D gene TRBD1, 5 bases. The CDR3 is 12 residues long. V shed 0 bases and J shed 7 bases, with 7 bases lying between them. Germline CDR1 is SGHRS and CDR2 is YFSETQ. CDR3 amino acids: CASSLEGVGYTF. CDR3 in DNA: TGCGCCAGCAGCTTGGAAGGGGTTGGCTACACCTTC.

The chain couples TRBV20-1 to TRBJ1-1; 8 nucleotides match TRBD1. The CDR3 contains 14 residues. Germline V gene data show CDR1 as DFQATT and CDR2 as SNEGSKA (reference sequence). Unmatched junction bases numbered 7, after V lost 2 bases and J lost 5 bases. CDR3 sequence (DNA): TGCAGTGCTAGACAGGGGGCGCGAGAGACTGAAGCTTTCTTT. This gives the protein CSARQGARETEAFF.

In its sample, this clonotype was seen many times. The chain carries TRBV27 and TRBJ1-1; 9 bases fit TRBD1. Losses at the gene ends were 5 bases for V and 1 base for J; bases not matched to a gene: 8. The CDR3 length is 16 residues. Germline V gives CDR1 MNHEY, CDR2 SMNVEV (reference sequence). The DNA for the CDR3 is TGTGCCAGCAGTCTGGGACAGGGCTCGGGGAACACTGAAGCTTTCTTT. Translating it yields CASSLGQGSGNTEAFF.

In its sample, this clonotype was seen a few times. A clone one base away is much larger, so this may be a read error. The chain carries TRBV6-5 and TRBJ2-5; D is unclear. There are 12 residues in the CDR3. V was shortened by 7 bases and J by 2 bases, with 8 bases between the two germline ends. Germline CDR1 reads MNHEY; CDR2 reads SVGAGI. Here the CDR3 reads CASKGLQETQYF. DNA of the CDR3: TGTGCCAGCAAGGGCTTGCAAGAGACCCAGTACTTC.

The V call is TRBV11-2, the J call TRBJ2-3; the match to TRBD2 covers 9 bases. Trimming cost V 5 bases and J 1 base; bases outside gene matches: 4. CDR3 length: 15 amino acids. Germline CDR1 and CDR2: SGHAT and FQNNGV. CDR3: CASSPSSGGTDTQYF. In DNA, the CDR3 is TGTGCCAGCAGCCCCTCTAGCGGGGGCACAGATACGCAGTATTTT.

The rearrangement joins TRBV19 to TRBJ1-1; 8 nucleotides align to TRBD1. This CDR3 has 14 amino acids. Germline loops: CDR1 LNHDA, CDR2 SQIVND (reference sequence). V trimming: 5 bases; J trimming: 3 bases; junction bases outside the gene matches: 5. The chain's CDR3 is CASSGQGLHTEAFF. The DNA for the CDR3 is TGTGCCAGTAGTGGACAGGGATTGCACACTGAAGCTTTCTTT.

The V and J genes are TRBV3-1 and TRBJ1-1; weak D call: TRBD1 (6 bases). Germline loops: CDR1 LGHDT, CDR2 YNNKEL (reference sequence). Deletions cut 2 bases from V and 4 bases from J, with 11 bases between. The CDR3 is made up of 14 amino acids. DNA for the CDR3: TGTGCCAGCAGCCAACAGGGGCTGGGCACTGAAGCTTTCTTT. Translating gives CASSQQGLGTEAFF.

This clonotype was seen at least ten times. The rearrangement joins TRBV7-2 to TRBJ1-2; no clear D gene. V was trimmed by 2 bases and J by 1 base, leaving 14 bases between them. The CDR3 covers 16 residues. Looked up from germline, CDR1 is SGHTA and CDR2 is FQGNSA. The DNA of the CDR3 is TGTGCCAGCAGCTTAACGCCGTCGACTCTTAACTATGGCTACACCTTC. Its translation is CASSLTPSTLNYGYTF.

This clonotype was observed at least ten times. The V call is TRBV9, the J call TRBJ1-1; TRBD1 matches 8 bases. The V segment lost 0 bases and the J segment 7 bases; nucleotides outside the gene matches: 2. Germline lookup yields CDR1 SGDLS and CDR2 YYNGEE. CDR3 size: 13 residues. The CDR3 spells CASSVAGGSEAFF. CDR3 DNA: TGTGCCAGCAGCGTAGCAGGGGGCAGTGAAGCTTTCTTT.

This clonotype has ten or more counts. The chain uses TRBV20-1 and TRBJ1-1, with no clear D. CDR3 length: 14 residues. Germline loops: CDR1 DFQATT, CDR2 SNEGSKA (reference sequence). Trimming took off 3 bases at V and 1 base at J, with 12 bases between the two ends. The CDR3 sequence: CSASRLTGNTEAFF. DNA of the CDR3: TGCAGTGCTAGTAGGCTCACTGGGAACACTGAAGCTTTCTTT.